This T cell receptor (beta chain) was captured by sequencing in a study of long-term antiretroviral therapy in people with HIV (dated by TCRdb to between 2021 and 2022). About the investigation overall: The earliest samples were collected approximately a decade before the 2015 WHO recommendation for immediate ART, a period when ART was typically delayed until CD4 counts fell. Test extractions of a monoclonal T-cell line alongside about 35 polyclonal samples showed no cross-contamination during QIAcube processing. A total of roughly 200 cryopreserved PBMC samples came from around 30 adults with confirmed HIV infection and were collected serially over a mean of about six years (range 1-12). Of the approximately 30 participants with HIV, about a dozen were female. Whether ART initiation and durable HIV suppression were associated with changes in peripheral blood TRB repertoire composition and diversity was tested in a retrospective serial study.

General findings and caveats noted by the study authors: The samples span the years 2004 to 2017, and the ART regimens used at that time may not be as effective as current regimens. Starting ART was linked to a significant rise in TRB diversity, yet even after long-term ART the diversity remained significantly lower than in transplant donor controls. Compared with controls, HIV repertoires had narrower CDR3 length ranges, and the network structure pointed to an antigen-experienced repertoire that shifted only slightly toward naive after ART. No data were available on ART adherence, viral resistance or therapy changes, limiting inferences about post-ART repertoire changes. Owing to limited PBMC availability, only the TCR beta chain was sequenced, without alpha chain pairing. Expanded TRB clones identified before ART initiation dominated the repertoire across all time points, though the dominance fluctuated and decreased in many PLHIV after ART. Because pre-ART samples had limited cell numbers, unsorted PBMC were profiled rather than sorted CD4+ and CD8+ T cells.

The CDR3, from cysteine to phenylalanine, totals 16 residues. Only CDR3 DNA remains: 48 bases, in frame from the first base. From the germline V gene, CDR1 is SGHVS and CDR2 is FQNEAQ. Cut back by 4 bases and 7 bases, the V and J ends lie 20 bases apart. Comments on this clone: It has no known antigen specificity. The input lacks base qualities; no much larger clone sits a single base away.

Inclusion was restricted to participants for whom at least one PBMC sample before ART initiation and at least two post-ART samples were available. Treatment was received in the United States of America by all participants with HIV. Before DNA extraction, cryopreserved samples containing about 0.95-10 million PBMC were thawed and washed. At the time of the earliest PBMC sample, participants with HIV were aged between roughly 20 and 54 years. PBMC samples from each participant spanned 1-4 timepoints before ART initiation and 2-8 timepoints after ART initiation, with a median of 7 samples. For every participant, serial HIV viral load, CD4+ T-cell count, ART history and demographic data were obtained. Genomic DNA was extracted from unsorted PBMC with a Qiagen kit on a QIAcube, with processing performed in batches of 12 samples. The immunoSEQ hsTCRB v3.0 assay was used at survey level resolution to sequence the TRB variable region. A depth of roughly 35,000-55,000 T-cell genomes per sample was targeted for TRB sequencing. An Illumina MiSeq with a v3 150-cycle kit was used to sequence the pooled TRB libraries. The published analysis was carried out like this. Analysis of repertoires was carried out in R inside a reproducible Nextflow workflow spanning QC, data transformation and analysis. LymphoSeq2, an R package for exploring AIRR-Seq data, was used to implement the custom analyses. After excluding several samples that yielded fewer than 5000 total TRB sequences, fewer than 200 HIV repertoires remained for analysis. Of the approximately 190 retained HIV repertoires, approximately 57 were collected before and 120 to 130 after ART initiation. Each repertoire was downsampled to 5000 TRB nucleotide sequences, and summary statistics were averaged across 100 downsampling iterations. Only TRB sequences with CDR3 regions of at least seven amino acids were retained for analysis. Diversity was measured with a Shannon entropy-derived clonality score and the Gini coefficient. Repertoire networks linked the top 5000 CDR3 amino acid sequences whenever two sequences differed by an edit distance of one. For TRB CDR3 amino acid sequences, antigen specificity groups and MHC restriction were predicted with GLIPH2. To flag known CMV, EBV, HIV or tissue antigen associations, CDR3 amino acid sequences were matched against VDJdb and McPAS-TCR. Pre-ART, post-ART and control groups were compared with Wilcoxon signed-rank tests and Holm-Bonferroni correction. As stored in TCRdb, this immuneACCESS dataset retains in-frame rearrangements with V and J assigned. A fraction of the clones does not appear; measured against another copy, unresolved V genes explain less than half of the discrepancy, and the remainder lacks a known reason. V and J calls and clone size follow that table, whereas D and trimming were derived from the DNA. In this sample the table shows about 33,000 clones, approximately 96% of which occur a single time. In total, the top ten clones hold roughly 2.5% of the sample.

This TCR was recovered from a young man with HIV. The rearranged segments are TRBV7-8 and TRBJ1-5; a weak D assignment points to TRBD1 (5 bases agree). Sequenced material: unsorted PBMCs, taken approximately 6.6 years after starting antiretroviral therapy. The DNA sequence follows: TGTGCCAGCAGCTCCCTTAGGAGGGGCATCCACCAGCCCCAGCATTTT. This codes for CASSSLRRGIHQPQHF.